A single sample gave rise to the 32 T cell receptor beta chains below, sequenced in a study of cytomegalovirus exposure and HLA in healthy donors. Profiled with immunoSEQ multiplex PCR; TCRdb holds only in-frame clones, not every one. In the table there are roughly 120,000 clones, just under 95% of which are singletons. Sequencing was carried out using PBMCs. The receptors were sampled from a woman under 30 in good health and CMV-seronegative.

V is TRBV11-2 and J is TRBJ2-2; D is ambiguous. CDR1 and CDR2 from the germline V gene are SGHAT and FQNNGV. V was cut by 5 bases and J by 7 bases, with 5 bases left in between. This CDR3 spans 11 amino acids. The CDR3 nucleotides read TGTGCCAGCAGCCTATTCGGGGAGCTGTTTTTT. This translates into CASSLFGELFF.

The rearrangement links TRBV4-1 to TRBJ2-7, with TRBD1 matching 7 bases. J gave up 3 bases and V 5 bases, and 7 bases lay outside the gene matches. The CDR3 totals 14 residues. Germline CDR1 is MGHRA and CDR2 is YSYEKL. The CDR3 loop is CASSNGQAIYEQYF. The CDR3 nucleotides read TGCGCCAGCAGCAACGGACAGGCCATCTACGAGCAGTACTTC.

The V and J genes are TRBV27 and TRBJ2-5, with D possibly matching TRBD2 (6 bases). Germline loops: CDR1 MNHEY, CDR2 SMNVEV (reference sequence). The CDR3 is made up of 12 amino acids. The V end was cut by 8 bases, the J end by 1 base, with 8 bases between. This CDR3 is CASRGVQETQYF. The CDR3, as DNA: TGTGCCAGCCGCGGGGTCCAAGAGACCCAGTACTTC.

The chain employs TRBV5-1 and TRBJ2-7, with TRBD2 matching 7 bases. Germline V CDR1 and CDR2: SGHRS, YFSETQ. This CDR3 contains 14 residues. Trimming cost V 2 bases and J 1 base; bases outside gene matches: 3. CDR3 sequence reads: CASSFGLGSYEQYF. CDR3 bases: TGCGCCAGCAGCTTTGGACTAGGATCCTACGAGCAGTACTTC.

V gene TRBV13 combines with J gene TRBJ2-3, with TRBD2 as a possible D gene (5 bases). This CDR3 comprises 16 residues. Germline values: CDR1 PRHDT, CDR2 FYEKMQ (reference sequence). V was pared by 1 base and J by 1 base, with 12 bases between. The CDR3 loop reads CASSLVGGGGTDTQYF. The CDR3 nucleotides read TGTGCCAGCAGCTTAGTAGGAGGTGGTGGCACAGATACGCAGTATTTT.

The chain recombines TRBV7-2 with TRBJ1-1, with 8 bases that match TRBD1. The CDR3 is 12 amino acids. In germline, CDR1 is SGHTA, CDR2 FQGNSA. With V trimmed by 4 bases and J by 11 bases, 6 bases remained unmatched. This CDR3 is CASSWGQVEAFF. The CDR3 DNA reads as TGTGCCAGCAGCTGGGGACAGGTCGAGGCTTTCTTT.

The rearrangement joins TRBV4-1 to TRBJ2-5; TRBD2 might be the D (5 bases). Trimming pared 2 bases from V and 3 bases from J, leaving 10 bases between. Germline values: CDR1 MGHRA, CDR2 YSYEKL. CDR3 length: 14 residues. DNA of the CDR3: TGCGCCAGCAGCCAATTCGGGGTAAAAGAGACCCAGTACTTC. The encoded protein is CASSQFGVKETQYF.

The V call is TRBV7-2, the J call TRBJ2-7; possibly TRBD2 for D (6 bases). CDR1 is SGHTA, CDR2 FQGNSA, per germline. The CDR3 loop spans 16 amino acids. Trimming removed 1 base at V and 3 bases at J, with 16 bases between. This CDR3 reads CASSLESGAAYYEQYF. As DNA, the CDR3 is TGTGCCAGCAGCTTAGAGTCGGGAGCCGCCTACTACGAGCAGTACTTC.

By share, this clone counts as medium-sized. CDR3 sequence: CASSDASGSYNEQFF. In DNA, the CDR3 is TGTGCCAGCAGTGACGCTAGCGGGTCCTACAATGAGCAGTTCTTC. The genes are TRBV6-4 and TRBJ2-1; 8 nucleotides align to TRBD2. CDR1 is MRHNA and CDR2 is SNTAGT in the germline V gene. Unmatched junction bases numbered 1, after V lost 2 bases and J lost 1 base. The CDR3 totals 15 residues.

This chain uses TRBV15 with TRBJ2-5; 9 bases match TRBD1. CDR3 length: 15 amino acids. Unmatched junction bases numbered 8, after V lost 5 bases and J lost 4 bases. Germline V lookup: CDR1 LNHNV, CDR2 YYDKDF (reference sequence). The CDR3 nucleotides are TGTGCCACCAGCCAGAACAGGGGGCGCGGAGAGACCCAGTACTTC. Protein product: CATSQNRGRGETQYF.

The CDR3 spells CAWTGTANTEAFF. DNA for the CDR3: TGTGCCTGGACCGGGACAGCGAACACTGAAGCTTTCTTT. The gene calls are TRBV30 and TRBJ1-1; TRBD1 matches 7 bases. V shed 4 bases and J 1 base; nucleotides not matched to a gene: 3. Germline CDR1 is GTSNPN and CDR2 is SVGIG (reference sequence). The length of the CDR3 is 13 residues.

The chain couples TRBV11-2 to TRBJ2-3, with a weak D call TRBD1 (5 bases). CDR3 length: 16 amino acids. V lost 8 bases and J lost 2, with 20 bases in between. Germline V gives CDR1 SGHAT, CDR2 FQNNGV. CDR3 loop: CASRQGSGRVTDTQYF. The CDR3 nucleotides read TGTGCCAGCCGCCAGGGCTCGGGCAGAGTCACAGATACGCAGTATTTT.

The chain employs TRBV5-1 and TRBJ2-3, with a tentative D call TRBD1 (5 bases). CDR1 is SGHRS, CDR2 YFSETQ, per germline. The CDR3 has 14 residues. V was cut by 4 bases and J by 6 bases, with 15 bases left in between. The DNA of the CDR3 is TGCGCCAGCAGCCGAACCGCAGGGTCTGATACGCAGTATTTT. Translation: CASSRTAGSDTQYF.

V usage is TRBV9 and J usage is TRBJ1-5, with 7 bases aligning to TRBD1. V lost 2 bases, J lost 4 bases, and 3 bases stayed unmatched. Germline loops: CDR1 SGDLS, CDR2 YYNGEE. The CDR3 is 14 amino acids. The CDR3 protein is CASSVGTANQPQHF. CDR3 coding DNA: TGTGCCAGCAGCGTCGGGACAGCTAATCAGCCCCAGCATTTT.

This chain uses TRBV28 with TRBJ2-7; D is perhaps TRBD1 (5 bases). V gave up 5 bases and J gave up 6 bases, with 14 bases separating them. Germline values: CDR1 MDHEN, CDR2 SYDVKM. The CDR3 is 13 amino acids. This CDR3 is CASSLYQGFEQYF. In nucleotides, the CDR3 is TGTGCCAGCAGTCTCTACCAGGGATTCGAGCAGTACTTC.

The chain joins TRBV28 to TRBJ2-7, with no clear D. The CDR3 has 11 residues. The V and J ends lost 9 bases and 6 bases respectively, with 12 bases between them. Germline V gene lookup returns CDR1 MDHEN and CDR2 SYDVKM. CDR3 residues: CASSLFSEQYF. In nucleotides, the CDR3 is TGTGCCAGTTCACTTTTCTCCGAGCAGTACTTC.

This clone was found a few times. V and J are TRBV19 and TRBJ2-5, with TRBD1 identical over 7 bases. CDR1 LNHDA and CDR2 SQIVND come from the germline V gene (reference sequence). J lost 5 bases, V lost 3 bases, and 18 bases had no gene match. This CDR3 is built from 18 residues. As DNA, the CDR3 is TGTGCCAGTAGTATGGCCCCGGGCAGGGGGTTGGGGCGCGAGACCCAGTACTTC. It translates to CASSMAPGRGLGRETQYF.

The J gene is TRBJ1-5, the V gene TRBV30, with no clear D. Germline V gene sequence: CDR1 GTSNPN, CDR2 SVGIG (reference sequence). CDR3 length: 13 amino acids. Between the trimmed V and J ends, which lost 2 bases and 2 bases, there was a span of 7 bases. Here the CDR3 reads CAWSLAGNQPQHF. The CDR3 DNA follows: TGTGCCTGGAGTCTGGCGGGCAATCAGCCCCAGCATTTT. Together with reference TRBV30 and TRBJ1-5, the CDR3 gives the full variable domain: SQTIHQWPATLVQPVGSPLSLECTVEGTSNPNLYWYRQAAGRGLQLLFYSVGIGQISSEVPQNLSASRPQDRQFILSSKKLLLSDSGFYLCAWSLAGNQPQHFGDGTRLSIL.

The V gene is TRBV19, the J gene TRBJ1-1; D might be TRBD1 (6 bases). Germline CDR1 is LNHDA and CDR2 is SQIVND (reference sequence). The CDR3 totals 17 residues. V was pared by 0 bases and J by 1 base, with 15 bases between. CDR3 sequence: CASSIDQGQSKNTEAFF. The CDR3 nucleotides are TGTGCCAGTAGTATAGATCAGGGGCAGTCAAAGAACACTGAAGCTTTCTTT.

This chain links TRBV2 with TRBJ2-5, with D tentatively TRBD1 (5 bases). Germline CDR1 and CDR2: SNHLY and FYNNEI. This CDR3 contains 15 residues. V was trimmed by 1 base and J by 7 bases, leaving 16 bases between them. This chain's CDR3 is CASSEDLFRTGTQYF. CDR3 coding DNA: TGTGCCAGCAGTGAAGATTTATTCCGAACAGGGACCCAGTACTTC.

CDR3 in amino acids: CAAKTGGPRNTIYF. For the CDR3, the DNA is TGTGCCGCTAAAACAGGGGGTCCCCGCAACACCATATATTTT. The J gene is TRBJ1-3, the V gene TRBV28; 8 nucleotides agree with TRBD1. Looked up from germline, CDR1 is MDHEN and CDR2 is SYDVKM. The CDR3 totals 14 residues. V gave up 11 bases and J gave up 7 bases; unmatched junction bases: 13.

This chain links TRBV2 with TRBJ1-4, with 7 bases fitting TRBD1. This CDR3 spans 16 amino acids. Per germline, CDR1 SNHLY and CDR2 FYNNEI. The J segment lost 1 base and the V segment lost 6 bases, leaving 8 bases of the junction unmatched. The CDR3 bases are TGTGCCAGCAGCGGCCGAGGACAGGAAACTAATGAAAAACTGTTTTTT. Translated: CASSGRGQETNEKLFF.

The V call is TRBV7-9, the J call TRBJ2-7; D remains unclear. This CDR3 is 13 amino acids long. Trimming pared 1 base from V and 6 bases from J, leaving 10 bases between. Germline CDR1 is SEHNR and CDR2 is FQNEAQ (reference sequence). In nucleotides, the CDR3 is TGTGCCAGCAGCTTAGACGAGGCAGCCGAGCAGTACTTC. Its translation is CASSLDEAAEQYF.

The J gene is TRBJ2-7, the V gene TRBV10-2, with TRBD1 matching 10 bases. Germline CDR1 is WSHSY and CDR2 is SAAADI. The CDR3 runs 15 residues. V lost 3 bases and J lost 4; bases outside the gene matches: 6. CDR3 sequence (DNA): TGCGCCAGCAGTGACGGGACAGGGGATTATTACGAGCAGTACTTC. This codes for CASSDGTGDYYEQYF.

Here the CDR3 DNA reads TGTGCCAGCAGCGACACCCAATACTCCTACGAGCAGTACTTC. Translation gives CASSDTQYSYEQYF. This chain joins TRBV5-5 and TRBJ2-7; D is unclear. The germline gives CDR1 SGHKS, CDR2 YYEKEE (reference sequence). V dropped 4 bases and J dropped 0 bases, with 11 bases sitting between them. The CDR3 runs 14 residues.

The genes are TRBV7-9 and TRBJ2-5; D is unresolved. V lost 6 bases, J lost 0 bases, and 11 bases lay in between. The germline gives CDR1 SEHNR, CDR2 FQNEAQ (reference sequence). The CDR3 runs to 14 residues. CDR3 in DNA: TGTGCCAGCAGTCCTCAGGCGTACCAAGAGACCCAGTACTTC. It yields the protein CASSPQAYQETQYF.

This clone appeared a single time. The V gene is TRBV11-3, the J gene TRBJ1-6; 7 nucleotides align to TRBD1. In germline, CDR1 is SGHNT, CDR2 YENEEA. V lost 5 bases to trimming and J lost 9 bases; unmatched junction nucleotides: 4. The CDR3 totals 13 residues. CDR3 loop: CASSKGAASPLHF. CDR3 DNA: TGTGCCAGCAGCAAGGGGGCGGCTTCACCCCTCCACTTT.

The chain uses TRBV2 and TRBJ1-6, with 7 positions matching TRBD1. CDR1 is SNHLY and CDR2 is FYNNEI in the germline V gene. This CDR3 has 13 amino acids. V shed 3 bases, J shed 8 bases, and the junction held 1 base outside the gene matches. The CDR3 loop reads CASSEQGDSPLHF. The CDR3 nucleotides read TGTGCCAGCAGTGAGCAGGGGGATTCACCCCTCCACTTT.

J is TRBJ2-3 and V is TRBV11-2; no firm D call. V dropped 0 bases and J dropped 5 bases, with 9 bases sitting between them. CDR1 is SGHAT, CDR2 FQNNGV, per germline. This CDR3 is built from 14 residues. CDR3 amino acids: CASSLESVGDTQYF. The CDR3 DNA is TGTGCCAGCAGCTTAGAAAGCGTCGGAGATACGCAGTATTTT.

This clone has a single count. The rearrangement joins TRBV6-1 to TRBJ2-3; D possibly corresponds to TRBD1 (5 bases). Trimming removed 7 bases at V and 0 bases at J, with 14 bases between. CDR3 length equals 15 residues. CDR1 is MNHNS, CDR2 SASEGT, per germline. Here the CDR3 DNA reads TGTGCCAGCACCCTACAGGTCGCAAGCACAGATACGCAGTATTTT. This codes for CASTLQVASTDTQYF.

This chain uses TRBV28 with TRBJ2-3; D remains ambiguous. CDR1 is MDHEN and CDR2 is SYDVKM in the germline V gene. This CDR3 comprises 12 residues. V was clipped by 7 bases and J by 2 bases, with 7 bases between them. The chain's CDR3 is CASNVDTDTQYF. The DNA of the CDR3 is TGTGCCAGCAACGTAGACACAGATACGCAGTATTTT. Using reference TRBV28 and TRBJ2-3 for the parts outside the CDR3, the full variable domain is DVKVTQSSRYLVKRTGEKVFLECVQDMDHENMFWYRQDPGLGLRLIYFSYDVKMKEKGDIPEGYSVSREKKERFSLILESASTNQTSMYLCASNVDTDTQYFGPGTRLTVL.

V and J are TRBV19 and TRBJ1-5; TRBD1 matches 9 bases. V shed 5 bases and J 7 bases; nucleotides not matched to a gene: 15. The CDR3 is made up of 17 amino acids. Germline lookup yields CDR1 LNHDA and CDR2 SQIVND (reference sequence). As DNA, the CDR3 is TGTGCCAGTAGTCCGGAACTGGGGACAGGGCGCGGACAGCCCCAGCATTTT. Translation gives CASSPELGTGRGQPQHF.